Presented here are 29 T cell receptor beta chains from one specimen sequenced in a study of response to subunit inactivated influenza vaccine. One entry per CDR3 protein results from TCRdb running MiXCR on the RT-PCR reads. Of hundreds of thousands of distinct CDR3 sequences in the sample, 7.5% to 8.5% are singletons; the top ten hold about an eighth. Sequenced material: PBMCs from blood, taken around 25 months after vaccination. All receptors come from a man aged 50 to 75 who received an inactivated influenza vaccine.

This clonotype has at least ten counts. The chain employs TRBV7-2 and TRBJ2-1, with no clear D. The V gene lost 1 base and the J gene lost 4 bases, with 8 bases spanning the gap. CDR3 length: 14 residues. Germline lookup yields CDR1 SGHTA and CDR2 FQGNSA. The CDR3 loop is CASSLGTDYNEQFF. CDR3 sequence (DNA): TGTGCCAGCAGCTTAGGGACGGATTACAATGAGCAGTTCTTC.

The genes are TRBV6-5 and TRBJ2-3; the match to TRBD2 covers 7 bases. This CDR3 has 17 amino acids. V lost 0 bases and J lost 1; bases outside the gene matches: 7. CDR1 and CDR2 (germline): MNHEY, SVGAGI. CDR3 protein: CASSYSGVAGGTDTQYF. The CDR3 coding sequence is TGTGCCAGCAGTTACTCTGGGGTGGCGGGGGGCACAGATACGCAGTATTTT.

This clonotype was found a few times. The CDR3 DNA reads TGCAGTGCTAGAGACTTAGCGGGAGTAAGGGAGCAGTACTTC. This encodes CSARDLAGVREQYF. The chain couples TRBV20-1 to TRBJ2-7, with 9 bases matching TRBD2. Germline-derived CDR1 and CDR2 are DFQATT and SNEGSKA (reference sequence). CDR3 length: 14 amino acids. After removal of 0 bases from V and 7 bases from J, the junction contained 7 bases not matched to a gene.

CDR3 region: CASSQEAFTDTQYF. The CDR3 nucleotides are TGCGCCAGCAGCCAAGAAGCGTTCACAGATACGCAGTATTTT. The chain combines TRBV4-3 with TRBJ2-3; D is unclear. Germline CDR1 reads LGHNA; CDR2 reads YSLEER. V dropped 0 bases and J dropped 2 bases, with 6 bases sitting between them. The CDR3 consists of 14 residues.

This chain connects TRBV7-7 to TRBJ2-1; 13 bases line up with TRBD2. J gave up 9 bases and V 2 bases, and 4 bases lay outside the gene matches. The CDR3 extends over 15 amino acids. The germline CDR1 and CDR2 sequences are SSHAT and FNYEAQ (reference sequence). CDR3 in amino acids: CASSLTSGRASEQFF. DNA for the CDR3: TGTGCCAGCAGCTTAACTAGCGGGAGGGCCTCTGAGCAGTTCTTC.

In its sample, this clonotype was seen a few times. J is TRBJ2-7 and V is TRBV20-1, with D possibly being TRBD2 (5 bases). The CDR3 covers 13 residues. V was pared by 1 base and J by 4 bases, with 11 bases between. The germline V gene encodes CDR1 DFQATT and CDR2 SNEGSKA (reference sequence). The CDR3 spells CSARGSRTYEQYF. CDR3 nucleotide sequence: TGCAGTGCTAGAGGCTCCAGGACTTACGAGCAGTACTTC.

This clonotype showed up many times. The gene calls are TRBV20-1 and TRBJ2-5; 14 bases line up with TRBD2. With V trimmed by 6 bases and J by 2 bases, 8 bases remained unmatched. This CDR3 comprises 16 residues. Per germline, CDR1 DFQATT and CDR2 SNEGSKA (reference sequence). The CDR3 reads CSALRLAGGGQETQYF. The CDR3 region has the DNA TGCAGTGCACTTCGACTAGCGGGAGGGGGACAAGAGACCCAGTACTTC.

The CDR3 region has the DNA TGCGCCAGCAGCTTACTATCGGACCCAACTGGGGGCACTGAAGCTTTCTTT. It is translated as CASSLLSDPTGGTEAFF. The rearrangement links TRBV5-1 to TRBJ1-1; D is perhaps TRBD1 (5 bases). Germline loops: CDR1 SGHRS, CDR2 YFSETQ. Trimming stripped 2 bases from V and 4 bases from J, with 21 bases between. The CDR3 spans 17 residues.

The sample holds many counts of this clonotype. The V call is TRBV7-2, the J call TRBJ2-7; possibly TRBD2 for D (5 bases). Trimming took 5 bases from V and 0 from J, leaving 8 bases between them. This CDR3 region has 13 residues. Germline CDR1 and CDR2: SGHTA and FQGNSA. This CDR3 reads CASSNRDSYEQYF. As DNA, the CDR3 is TGTGCCAGCAGCAACCGGGACTCCTACGAGCAGTACTTC.

The V call is TRBV4-2, the J call TRBJ2-1; 10 bases are a match to TRBD2. Germline CDR1 LGHNA, CDR2 YNFKEQ. The CDR3 is 18 amino acids. With 3 bases clipped from V and 6 bases from J, the junction kept 14 bases outside the gene matches. CDR3 in DNA: TGTGCCAGCAGCCAGGTCCCTATTAGCGGGGGGCTTATCAATGAGCAGTTCTTC. It codes for CASSQVPISGGLINEQFF.

The table lists this clonotype with many counts. The chain recombines TRBV5-1 with TRBJ2-2, with 7 bases fitting TRBD2. Per germline, CDR1 SGHRS and CDR2 YFSETQ. This CDR3 is 16 amino acids long. Unmatched junction bases numbered 10, after V lost 5 bases and J lost 3 bases. The CDR3 reads CASRNPSAGDTGELFF. As DNA, the CDR3 is TGCGCCAGCAGGAACCCATCGGCGGGGGACACCGGGGAGCTGTTTTTT.

The chain couples TRBV20-1 to TRBJ2-5; TRBD1 agrees at 7 bases. This CDR3 is built from 15 residues. J gave up 1 base and V 0 bases, and 5 bases lay outside the gene matches. Germline assignment: CDR1 DFQATT and CDR2 SNEGSKA (reference sequence). The CDR3 DNA is TGCAGTGCTAGAGATCTTGGGGACAGCCAAGAGACCCAGTACTTC. Translation: CSARDLGDSQETQYF.

This chain connects TRBV13 to TRBJ1-2; TRBD1 is a possible D gene (6 bases). CDR3 size: 14 residues. CDR1 PRHDT and CDR2 FYEKMQ come from the germline V gene (reference sequence). V was cut by 4 bases and J by 4 bases, with 13 bases left in between. CDR3 bases: TGTGCCAGCAGCTCCACGGGACAAATCTATGGCTACACCTTC. As protein: CASSSTGQIYGYTF.

This clonotype was seen only a few times. The rearrangement uses TRBV29-1 and TRBJ1-2; D remains unclear. V was clipped by 6 bases and J by 8 bases, with 7 bases between them. This CDR3 contains 9 residues. CDR1 and CDR2 (germline): SQVTM, ANQGSEA. The CDR3 region is CSVSDGYTF. CDR3 nucleotide sequence: TGCAGCGTGTCAGACGGCTACACCTTC.

This chain connects TRBV7-2 to TRBJ1-2; 8 bases match TRBD1. Germline lookup yields CDR1 SGHTA and CDR2 FQGNSA. The CDR3 is 14 residues long. V lost 5 bases, J lost 4 bases, and 6 bases stayed unmatched. The DNA of the CDR3 is TGTGCCAGCAGCCCACGACAGGGGATCTATGGCTACACCTTC. This encodes CASSPRQGIYGYTF.

The sample holds many counts of this clonotype. The chain couples TRBV6-2 or TRBV6-3 to TRBJ2-7; weak D call: TRBD2 (6 bases). Germline CDR1 MNHEY, CDR2 SVGEGT. The CDR3 has 13 residues. Trimming took 6 bases from V and 6 from J, leaving 15 bases between them. The CDR3 here is CASSQRVASEQYF. CDR3 nucleotide sequence: TGTGCCAGCAGCCAGCGGGTGGCGTCCGAGCAGTACTTC.

V gene TRBV6-2 or TRBV6-3 combines with J gene TRBJ2-5; 9 bases map to TRBD2. V dropped 6 bases and J dropped 6; count of bases not matched to a gene: 11. The CDR3 spans 15 residues. Per germline, CDR1 MNHEY and CDR2 SVGEGT. This chain's CDR3 is CASSPWRGGRKTQYF. Here the CDR3 DNA reads TGTGCCAGCAGCCCCTGGCGGGGGGGCAGGAAGACCCAGTACTTC.

The gene calls are TRBV4-3 and TRBJ1-1; D is undetermined. V was clipped by 0 bases and J by 4 bases, with 12 bases between them. The CDR3 extends over 15 amino acids. Per germline, CDR1 LGHNA and CDR2 YSLEER. Written as DNA, the CDR3 is TGCGCCAGCAGCCAAGATTACGGGGTTGCCACTGAAGCTTTCTTT. This codes for CASSQDYGVATEAFF.

V is TRBV20-1 and J is TRBJ2-7; 7 bases align to TRBD1. V lost 2 bases and J lost 6; bases outside the gene matches: 7. This CDR3 has 13 residues. Germline assignment: CDR1 DFQATT and CDR2 SNEGSKA (reference sequence). This CDR3 reads CSARTLTGVEQYF. For the CDR3, the DNA is TGCAGTGCTAGAACCCTAACAGGGGTCGAGCAGTACTTC.

The V call is TRBV12-3 or TRBV12-4, the J call TRBJ2-3; 8 positions match TRBD2. After removal of 4 bases from V and 2 bases from J, the junction contained 11 bases not matched to a gene. The CDR3 is made up of 17 amino acids. CDR3 loop: CASSSDGGASPTDTQYF. In nucleotides, the CDR3 is TGTGCCAGCAGTTCAGACGGGGGGGCCAGCCCCACAGATACGCAGTATTTT.

The chain links TRBV20-1 to TRBJ2-3; 16 bases are a match to TRBD2. Germline CDR1 is DFQATT and CDR2 is SNEGSKA (reference sequence). V shed 1 base, J shed 3 bases, and the junction held 10 bases outside the gene matches. The CDR3 contains 19 residues. The CDR3: CSARAPGTSGGAATDTQYF. The CDR3 region has the DNA TGCAGTGCTAGAGCTCCCGGGACTAGCGGGGGGGCAGCGACAGATACGCAGTATTTT.

This clonotype was detected ten times or more. V gene TRBV20-1 combines with J gene TRBJ2-1; 9 nucleotides line up with TRBD2. Germline CDR1 DFQATT, CDR2 SNEGSKA (reference sequence). The CDR3 has 15 amino acids. With V trimmed by 0 bases and J by 8 bases, 8 bases remained unmatched. For the CDR3, the DNA is TGCAGTGCTAGAGATGTAATAGCGGGAGTAGATGAGCAGTTCTTC. Its protein product is CSARDVIAGVDEQFF.

This clonotype was seen repeatedly, ten times or more. The J gene is TRBJ2-7, the V gene TRBV4-1; a weak D match, TRBD2 (6 bases). The V gene lost 2 bases and the J gene lost 0 bases, with 20 bases spanning the gap. From germline, CDR1 is MGHRA and CDR2 YSYEKL. There are 18 residues in the CDR3. The CDR3: CASSQTTAGTGVSYEQYF. The CDR3 nucleotides are TGCGCCAGCAGCCAAACCACCGCCGGGACGGGGGTCTCCTACGAGCAGTACTTC.

This clonotype was seen at least ten times. V usage is TRBV7-2 and J usage is TRBJ2-7; D remains unclear. V was clipped by 0 bases and J by 1 base, with 7 bases between them. CDR3 length equals 14 residues. Looked up from germline, CDR1 is SGHTA and CDR2 is FQGNSA. CDR3 sequence: CASSLARLSYEQYF. CDR3 nucleotides: TGTGCCAGCAGCTTAGCGAGGTTATCCTACGAGCAGTACTTC.

The chain links TRBV7-2 to TRBJ2-7; 7 positions agree with TRBD1. The junction had 6 bases not matched to a gene; V was cut back by 0 bases and J by 7 bases. CDR3 size: 14 residues. Germline CDR1 and CDR2: SGHTA and FQGNSA. The CDR3 sequence is CASSLAGTVFEQYF. For the CDR3, the DNA is TGTGCCAGCAGCTTAGCGGGGACAGTATTTGAGCAGTACTTC.

This clonotype was seen repeatedly, ten times or more. V and J are TRBV20-1 and TRBJ1-5; D is unresolved. Per germline, CDR1 DFQATT and CDR2 SNEGSKA (reference sequence). The CDR3 is made up of 13 amino acids. The V end lost 2 bases, the J end lost 3 bases, and 8 bases lay between the germline ends. The CDR3 here is CSARSTNNQPQHF. CDR3 sequence (DNA): TGCAGTGCTAGAAGCACCAACAATCAGCCCCAGCATTTT.

This clonotype was counted ten times or more. This rearrangement joins TRBV18 to TRBJ2-3; no clear D gene. The germline CDR1 and CDR2 sequences are KGHSH and LQKENI. The CDR3 contains 18 residues. Trimming stripped 3 bases from V and 4 bases from J, with 23 bases between. CDR3: CASSPQEETGLLADTQYF. Written as DNA, the CDR3 is TGTGCCAGCTCACCCCAAGAAGAGACCGGCCTCTTGGCAGATACGCAGTATTTT.

The rearrangement joins TRBV6-2 or TRBV6-3 to TRBJ1-5; no clear D gene. The CDR3 runs 14 residues. Germline V lookup: CDR1 MNHEY, CDR2 SVGEGT. Trimming cost V 3 bases and J 3 bases, with 9 bases left between them. CDR3 protein: CASSYGADNQPQHF. Here the CDR3 DNA reads TGTGCCAGCAGTTATGGTGCAGACAATCAGCCCCAGCATTTT.

This clonotype turned up a few times. This chain joins TRBV6-5 and TRBJ2-3; 7 bases fit TRBD1. The germline V gene has CDR1 MNHEY and CDR2 SVGAGI. The CDR3 is 18 amino acids. The junction had 13 bases not matched to a gene; V was cut back by 0 bases and J by 4 bases. DNA for the CDR3: TGTGCCAGCAGTTACTCGATCGGGACAGCAACTATCCCAGATACGCAGTATTTT. Translating gives CASSYSIGTATIPDTQYF.